Listed below are T cell receptor beta chains from one sample, sequenced in a study of cytomegalovirus exposure and HLA in healthy donors. TCRdb keeps only in-frame clones here, not all; method: immunoSEQ multiplex PCR. The sample lists about 110,000 clones; over 55% were seen once. The sample comprised PBMCs. The receptors come from a female donor in good health and CMV-seronegative. Both conserved end residues are part of each CDR3. A D gene is named only where the DNA matches it firmly. Size tells how often a clone was seen (once, few, many) or the class of an expanded clone, and some rows leave it out.

CDR3nt: TGTGCCAGCAGTTCGGGAAAGCAGCCCCAGCATTTT; CDR3aa: CASSSGKQPQHF; j_gene: TRBJ1-5; abundance: few; v_gene: TRBV27; d_gene: -; len: 12
CDR3nt: TGTGCCAGCAGCGGTCCGGACAGTGACTGGATCTATGGCTACACCTTC; CDR3aa: CASSGPDSDWIYGYTF; j_gene: TRBJ1-2; abundance: few; v_gene: TRBV19; d_gene: -; len: 16
CDR3nt: TGCGCCAGCAGCGAACAGGGTTCTTTGTACGAGCAGTACTTC; CDR3aa: CASSEQGSLYEQYF; j_gene: TRBJ2-7; abundance: -; v_gene: TRBV5-1; d_gene: -; len: 14
CDR3nt: TGTGCCAGCAGCGCCACAGGGTGGGGTCAGCCCCAGCATTTT; CDR3aa: CASSATGWGQPQHF; j_gene: TRBJ1-5; abundance: -; v_gene: TRBV27; d_gene: -; len: 14
CDR3nt: TGTGCCAGCAGCTTGGGCAGGGCCAGCTATGAGCAGTTCTTC; CDR3aa: CASSLGRASYEQFF; j_gene: TRBJ2-1; abundance: once; v_gene: TRBV7-8; d_gene: -; len: 14
CDR3nt: TGTGCCAGCAGCTTATACAGGGGACAAGAGACCCAGTACTTC; CDR3aa: CASSLYRGQETQYF; j_gene: TRBJ2-5; abundance: -; v_gene: TRBV11-2; d_gene: TRBD1; len: 14
CDR3nt: TGTGCCAGCAGTTACTCGGAGAACCTCGGGGGAGGGCCTAACAATGAGCAGTTCTTC; CDR3aa: CASSYSENLGGGPNNEQFF; j_gene: TRBJ2-1; abundance: -; v_gene: TRBV6-8; d_gene: TRBD2; len: 19
CDR3nt: TGTGCCTGGAGTGTACTGAGGGGGCGCGGGGTGACTAACTATGGCTACACCTTC; CDR3aa: CAWSVLRGRGVTNYGYTF; j_gene: TRBJ1-2; abundance: -; v_gene: TRBV30; d_gene: TRBD1; len: 18
CDR3nt: TGTGCCACCAGCGCGACAGGTTCTTTTGGCTACACCTTC; CDR3aa: CATSATGSFGYTF; j_gene: TRBJ1-2; abundance: few; v_gene: TRBV15; d_gene: -; len: 13
CDR3nt: TGTGCCAGCAGTTATATAGGCGGAGGGCAGTTCTTC; CDR3aa: CASSYIGGGQFF; j_gene: TRBJ2-1; abundance: few; v_gene: TRBV6-5; d_gene: -; len: 12
CDR3nt: TGTGCCATCTGGGGCGGAAACTATGGCTACACCTTC; CDR3aa: CAIWGGNYGYTF; j_gene: TRBJ1-2; abundance: few; v_gene: TRBV10-3; d_gene: -; len: 12
CDR3nt: TGTGCCAGCAGCTTGGACAGTCAAGAGACCCAGTACTTC; CDR3aa: CASSLDSQETQYF; j_gene: TRBJ2-5; abundance: -; v_gene: TRBV5-4; d_gene: -; len: 13
CDR3nt: TGTGCCAGCAGTTCCCACAGACTAGGCGAGCAGTACTTC; CDR3aa: CASSSHRLGEQYF; j_gene: TRBJ2-7; abundance: -; v_gene: TRBV27; d_gene: -; len: 13
CDR3nt: TGTGCCAGCAGCTTAATGGGGGGGGCAGGGAATCAGTACTTC; CDR3aa: CASSLMGGAGNQYF; j_gene: TRBJ2-7; abundance: -; v_gene: TRBV7-3; d_gene: -; len: 14
CDR3nt: TGTGCCAGCACCCTTCGGGGTACAGATACGCAGTATTTT; CDR3aa: CASTLRGTDTQYF; j_gene: TRBJ2-3; abundance: -; v_gene: TRBV2; d_gene: -; len: 13
CDR3nt: TGCAGCGTTGATGCACGGACTAGCGGGAGGAGGCGGGATACGCAGTATTTT; CDR3aa: CSVDARTSGRRRDTQYF; j_gene: TRBJ2-3; abundance: -; v_gene: TRBV29-1; d_gene: TRBD2; len: 17
CDR3nt: TGTGCCAGCAGCTTTACAACCAGCACCGGGGAGCTGTTTTTT; CDR3aa: CASSFTTSTGELFF; j_gene: TRBJ2-2; abundance: -; v_gene: TRBV7-6; d_gene: -; len: 14
CDR3nt: TGTGCTGTTCGACTAGAATTGTCGGGGGATACGCAGTATTTT; CDR3aa: CAVRLELSGDTQYF; j_gene: TRBJ2-3; abundance: -; v_gene: TRBV12-5; d_gene: -; len: 14
CDR3nt: TGCAGCGTTGCCAGTTCTCCTGAAGCTTTCTTT; CDR3aa: CSVASSPEAFF; j_gene: TRBJ1-1; abundance: -; v_gene: TRBV29-1; d_gene: -; len: 11
CDR3nt: TGTGCCAGCAGACCGACTAGCGAGTACTACGAGCAGTACTTC; CDR3aa: CASRPTSEYYEQYF; j_gene: TRBJ2-7; abundance: few; v_gene: TRBV27; d_gene: TRBD2; len: 14
CDR3nt: TGTGCCAGCAGTGGAGGTCTACGGCGTTCAGATACGCAGTATTTT; CDR3aa: CASSGGLRRSDTQYF; j_gene: TRBJ2-3; abundance: -; v_gene: TRBV2; d_gene: -; len: 15
CDR3nt: TGTGCCAGCAGCGTAGTGGATCAGACCTTCGGGGGAAACTATGGCTACACCTTC; CDR3aa: CASSVVDQTFGGNYGYTF; j_gene: TRBJ1-2; abundance: -; v_gene: TRBV9; d_gene: -; len: 18
CDR3nt: TGTGCCTGGAGTGTACTCCAGGGCACCTACGAGCAGTACTTC; CDR3aa: CAWSVLQGTYEQYF; j_gene: TRBJ2-7; abundance: -; v_gene: TRBV30; d_gene: -; len: 14
CDR3nt: TGTGCCAGCAGTGATCCTCACCTATACAATGAGCAGTTCTTC; CDR3aa: CASSDPHLYNEQFF; j_gene: TRBJ2-1; abundance: -; v_gene: TRBV25-1; d_gene: -; len: 14
CDR3nt: TGCGCCAGCAGCCAAGGGAGGAGCACAGATACGCAGTATTTT; CDR3aa: CASSQGRSTDTQYF; j_gene: TRBJ2-3; abundance: -; v_gene: TRBV4-1; d_gene: -; len: 14
CDR3nt: TGTGCCAGCAGCTCTGGCATGGGACTAGCGGGAGACGAGCAGTACTTC; CDR3aa: CASSSGMGLAGDEQYF; j_gene: TRBJ2-7; abundance: -; v_gene: TRBV11-3; d_gene: TRBD2; len: 16
CDR3nt: TGTGCCAGCAGGGTAGGGACAGGGGGACGCAGCTCCGTTAACTATGGCTACACCTTC; CDR3aa: CASRVGTGGRSSVNYGYTF; j_gene: TRBJ1-2; abundance: -; v_gene: TRBV2; d_gene: TRBD1; len: 19
CDR3nt: TGTGCCAGCAGGGCTAGCGGGAGGGATGAGCAGTTCTTC; CDR3aa: CASRASGRDEQFF; j_gene: TRBJ2-1; abundance: -; v_gene: TRBV7-3; d_gene: TRBD2; len: 13
CDR3nt: TGTGCCAGCAGCCAGGAGGCTTCCGGGGAGCTGTTTTTT; CDR3aa: CASSQEASGELFF; j_gene: TRBJ2-2; abundance: -; v_gene: TRBV14; d_gene: -; len: 13
CDR3nt: TGCGCCAGCAGCTTGGGACTAGCGGGATCGCCAGATACGCAGTATTTT; CDR3aa: CASSLGLAGSPDTQYF; j_gene: TRBJ2-3; abundance: -; v_gene: TRBV5-1; d_gene: TRBD2; len: 16
CDR3nt: TGTGCCAGCAGGGGACTAGCGGGAGGAATAAAGCAGTACTTC; CDR3aa: CASRGLAGGIKQYF; j_gene: TRBJ2-7; abundance: few; v_gene: TRBV2; d_gene: TRBD2; len: 14
CDR3nt: TGTGCCAGCAGTGAAAACCCCCAGGACAGGGGGCGAAGTGAAAAACTGTTTTTT; CDR3aa: CASSENPQDRGRSEKLFF; j_gene: TRBJ1-4; abundance: -; v_gene: TRBV2; d_gene: TRBD1; len: 18
CDR3nt: TGTGCCAGCACCCCTAGCGGGATCGGGACAGATACGCAGTATTTT; CDR3aa: CASTPSGIGTDTQYF; j_gene: TRBJ2-3; abundance: -; v_gene: TRBV9; d_gene: TRBD2; len: 15
CDR3nt: TGTGCCACCACGCCCCCGGGAGACCCCACCGGGGAGCTGTTTTTT; CDR3aa: CATTPPGDPTGELFF; j_gene: TRBJ2-2; abundance: -; v_gene: TRBV7-8; d_gene: -; len: 15
CDR3nt: TGTGCCAGCACGAAGATAGGACAGCCCAAAGAGACCCAGTACTTC; CDR3aa: CASTKIGQPKETQYF; j_gene: TRBJ2-5; abundance: once; v_gene: TRBV5-8; d_gene: -; len: 15
CDR3nt: TGTGCCAGCAGTTTACTCCTGAACACTGAAGCTTTCTTT; CDR3aa: CASSLLLNTEAFF; j_gene: TRBJ1-1; abundance: -; v_gene: TRBV28; d_gene: -; len: 13
CDR3nt: TGTGCCAGCAGCTTAGGCGGGATTCGAGCGATTCTTGGAGAGACCCAGTACTTC; CDR3aa: CASSLGGIRAILGETQYF; j_gene: TRBJ2-5; abundance: once; v_gene: TRBV11-2; d_gene: -; len: 18
CDR3nt: TGTGCCAGCAGTGTAGGTGCTAGCGGGAACCAAGAGACCCAGTACTTC; CDR3aa: CASSVGASGNQETQYF; j_gene: TRBJ2-5; abundance: -; v_gene: TRBV6-1; d_gene: TRBD2; len: 16
CDR3nt: TGTGCCAGCAGCTTGGGACTAGCGGGCCAAGAGACCCAGTACTTC; CDR3aa: CASSLGLAGQETQYF; j_gene: TRBJ2-5; abundance: few; v_gene: TRBV5-5; d_gene: TRBD2; len: 15
CDR3nt: TGTGCCAGCAGCCGAATAAGCGTGGAGACCCAGTACTTC; CDR3aa: CASSRISVETQYF; j_gene: TRBJ2-5; abundance: few; v_gene: TRBV7-8; d_gene: -; len: 13
CDR3nt: TGTGCCAGCAGTCCGTCAATTGCCCGTATTAGTAATGAGCAGTTCTTC; CDR3aa: CASSPSIARISNEQFF; j_gene: TRBJ2-1; abundance: -; v_gene: TRBV28; d_gene: -; len: 16
CDR3nt: TGTGCCAGCAGTGACGGGGAGTACAATGAGCAGTTCTTC; CDR3aa: CASSDGEYNEQFF; j_gene: TRBJ2-1; abundance: -; v_gene: TRBV6-4; d_gene: -; len: 13
CDR3nt: TGTGCCAGCACCGAAAAACCGGGTAACTTCAGGCATTTT; CDR3aa: CASTEKPGNFRHF; j_gene: TRBJ1-5; abundance: few; v_gene: TRBV27; d_gene: -; len: 13
CDR3nt: TGTGCCAGCACCCTAGGGGGGGAGTGGACAGATACGCAGTATTTT; CDR3aa: CASTLGGEWTDTQYF; j_gene: TRBJ2-3; abundance: -; v_gene: TRBV9; d_gene: -; len: 15
CDR3nt: TGTGCCAGCAGCTTAAGGGCTAGCGAAAATCAGCCCCAGCATTTT; CDR3aa: CASSLRASENQPQHF; j_gene: TRBJ1-5; abundance: -; v_gene: TRBV7-2; d_gene: -; len: 15
CDR3nt: TGTGCCAGCAGTTTAGCGACAGGGTGGGGAGAAAAACTGTTTTTT; CDR3aa: CASSLATGWGEKLFF; j_gene: TRBJ1-4; abundance: -; v_gene: TRBV28; d_gene: TRBD1; len: 15
CDR3nt: TGTGCCAGCAGCCAAACGACTAGCGGGGCCAGGGAGCAGTACTTC; CDR3aa: CASSQTTSGAREQYF; j_gene: TRBJ2-7; abundance: -; v_gene: TRBV4-2; d_gene: TRBD2; len: 15
CDR3nt: TGTGCCAGCAGTACCCGACAGGCTGGGAAGCCCCAGCATTTT; CDR3aa: CASSTRQAGKPQHF; j_gene: TRBJ1-5; abundance: -; v_gene: TRBV6-1; d_gene: -; len: 14
CDR3nt: TGTGCCAGCAGCTTAGGTGGAGTCAGGGGGCCTCGTATAGAGACCCAGTACTTC; CDR3aa: CASSLGGVRGPRIETQYF; j_gene: TRBJ2-5; abundance: -; v_gene: TRBV7-9; d_gene: TRBD1; len: 18